Below, 2 T cell receptor beta chains from the same sample are listed, as sequenced in a study of cytomegalovirus exposure and HLA in healthy donors. The PCR had 60 Vbeta and 13 Jbeta primers. The assay was immunoSEQ multiplex PCR, and TCRdb's table has in-frame clones only and misses some. The sample has about 120,000 clones, about 69% seen once; the top ten hold 1.5% to 2%. The sample comprised PBMCs. Receptor source: a woman aged 18-29 years in good health and CMV-seronegative.

The rearrangement joins TRBV4-1 to TRBJ1-5, with 7 bases matching TRBD1. Losses at the gene ends were 4 bases for V and 0 bases for J; bases not matched to a gene: 3. The CDR3 runs 15 residues. Germline V gene data show CDR1 as MGHRA and CDR2 as YSYEKL. The CDR3 loop is CASSLGGSSNQPQHF. The CDR3 bases are TGCGCCAGCAGCCTAGGGGGCAGTAGCAATCAGCCCCAGCATTTT.

The rearrangement uses TRBV11-2 and TRBJ1-5; D may be TRBD1 (5 bases). Germline CDR1 is SGHAT and CDR2 is FQNNGV. Trimming removed 1 base from V and 7 bases from J, with 8 bases in between. The CDR3 consists of 13 residues. The CDR3 bases are TGTGCCAGCAGCTTAGGGAGGGGCCAGCCCCAGCATTTT. Its protein product is CASSLGRGQPQHF.